The T cell receptor (beta chain) described here comes from a study of cytomegalovirus exposure and HLA in healthy donors. Regarding the study as a whole: Roughly 170 TCR beta chains were listed as cytomegalovirus-associated. Because they were indistinguishable, some V segments, including TRBV6-2 and TRBV6-3, were excluded. In a later analysis, TCR beta V- and J-gene trimming was associated with a missense DCLRE1C variant.

In regard to this clone: What it recognizes is unknown.

PCR involved 60 Vbeta and 13 Jbeta primers. Clones were read by immunoSEQ multiplex PCR, and TCRdb kept only the in-frame ones, dropping some. Counted here are approximately 150,000 clones, roughly 82% occurring once; the ten biggest clones make up roughly a tenth. Germline lookup yields CDR1 SNHLY and CDR2 FYNNEI. J lost 2 bases, V lost 5 bases, and 3 bases had no gene match. This CDR3 is built from 15 residues. The chain couples TRBV2 to TRBJ1-5, with 10 bases lining up with TRBD1. The sequencing sample was made of PBMCs. The sequence derives from a man aged 45-65 years in good health and CMV-seropositive. This CDR3 is CASSPGTGGNQPQHF. DNA of the CDR3: TGTGCCAGCAGTCCCGGGACAGGGGGCAATCAGCCCCAGCATTTT.